The TCR beta chain described here comes from a study of blood T cell repertoires in COVID-19. Study at large: The origin of the acute and convalescent COVID-19 samples was the United States, Italy and Spain. Nucleic acid was either cDNA or gDNA, and it came from T cells, B-cell-depleted T cells, or PBMCs.

In the original workflow: From reference gene primer amplification, estimates of nucleated cell counts were derived. Only in-frame clones appear in the TCRdb table, and some are missing; sequencing was by immunoSEQ multiplex PCR. The V and J calls and the clone size are those of that table, but D and trimming were determined from the DNA. The sample comprises some 190,000 clones, about 88% of which are singletons, and approximately 5.6% rests with the top ten. About this clone itself: A read error may explain this, as a much larger clone is one base away.

The J segment lost 0 bases and the V segment lost 4 bases, leaving 0 bases of the junction unmatched. Germline CDR1 reads MNHEY; CDR2 reads SVGEGT. The CDR3 is made up of 15 amino acids. The sample comprised peripheral blood. The rearrangement joins TRBV6-2 or TRBV6-3 to TRBJ2-6, with 7 bases lining up with TRBD1. This TCR came from a woman aged 40 to 49 who had recovered from COVID-19. The CDR3 protein is CASSWDSSGANVLTF. As DNA, the CDR3 is TGTGCCAGCAGTTGGGACAGCTCTGGGGCCAACGTCCTGACTTTC.